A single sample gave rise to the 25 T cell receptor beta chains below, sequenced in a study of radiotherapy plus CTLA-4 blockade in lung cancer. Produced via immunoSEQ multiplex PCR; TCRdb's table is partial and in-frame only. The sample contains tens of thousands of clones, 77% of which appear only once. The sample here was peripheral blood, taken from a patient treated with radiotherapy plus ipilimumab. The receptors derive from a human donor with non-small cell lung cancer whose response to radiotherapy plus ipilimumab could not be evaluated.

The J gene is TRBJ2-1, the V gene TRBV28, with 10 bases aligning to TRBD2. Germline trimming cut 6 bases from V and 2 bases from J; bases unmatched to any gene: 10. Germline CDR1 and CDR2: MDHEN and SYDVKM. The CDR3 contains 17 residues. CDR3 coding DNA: TGTGCCAGCAGCTTCAAACTAGCGGGGAGAACCTACAATGAGCAGTTCTTC. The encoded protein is CASSFKLAGRTYNEQFF. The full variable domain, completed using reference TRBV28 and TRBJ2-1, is DVKVTQSSRYLVKRTGEKVFLECVQDMDHENMFWYRQDPGLGLRLIYFSYDVKMKEKGDIPEGYSVSREKKERFSLILESASTNQTSMYLCASSFKLAGRTYNEQFFGPGTRLTVL.

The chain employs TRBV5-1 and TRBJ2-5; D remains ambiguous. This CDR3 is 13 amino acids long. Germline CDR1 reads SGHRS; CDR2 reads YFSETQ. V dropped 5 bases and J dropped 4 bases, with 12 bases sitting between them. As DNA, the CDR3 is TGCGCCAGCAGAACCCGCCCCGGAGAGACCCAGTACTTC. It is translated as CASRTRPGETQYF.

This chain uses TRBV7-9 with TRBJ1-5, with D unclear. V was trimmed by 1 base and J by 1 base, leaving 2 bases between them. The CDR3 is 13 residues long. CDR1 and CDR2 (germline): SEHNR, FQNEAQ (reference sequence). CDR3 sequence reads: CASSLVSNQPQHF. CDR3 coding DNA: TGTGCCAGCAGCTTAGTAAGCAATCAGCCCCAGCATTTT.

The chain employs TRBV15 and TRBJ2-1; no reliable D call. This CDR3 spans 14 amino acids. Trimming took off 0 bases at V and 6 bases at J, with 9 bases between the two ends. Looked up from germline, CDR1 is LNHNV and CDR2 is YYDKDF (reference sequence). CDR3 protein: CATSRDLESNEQFF. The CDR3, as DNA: TGTGCCACCAGCAGAGATCTTGAGAGCAATGAGCAGTTCTTC.

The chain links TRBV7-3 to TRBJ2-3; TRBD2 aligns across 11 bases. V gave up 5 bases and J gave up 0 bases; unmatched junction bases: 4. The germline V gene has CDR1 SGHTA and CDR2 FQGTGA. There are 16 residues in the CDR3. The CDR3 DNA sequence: TGTGCCAGCAGCCCGGGACTAGCGGAAAGCACAGATACGCAGTATTTT. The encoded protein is CASSPGLAESTDTQYF.

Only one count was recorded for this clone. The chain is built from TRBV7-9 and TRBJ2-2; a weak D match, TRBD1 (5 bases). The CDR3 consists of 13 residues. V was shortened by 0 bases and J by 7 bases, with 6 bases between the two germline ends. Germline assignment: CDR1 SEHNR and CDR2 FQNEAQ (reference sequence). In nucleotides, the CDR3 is TGTGCCAGCAGCTTAGCGGGGCTCGGGGAGCTGTTTTTT. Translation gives CASSLAGLGELFF.

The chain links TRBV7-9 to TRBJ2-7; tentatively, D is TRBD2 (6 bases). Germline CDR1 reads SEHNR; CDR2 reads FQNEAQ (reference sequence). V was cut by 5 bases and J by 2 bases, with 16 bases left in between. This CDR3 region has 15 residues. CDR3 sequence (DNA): TGTGCCAGCAGCCCTGGTGGGGGGTTTCCCTACGAGCAGTACTTC. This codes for CASSPGGGFPYEQYF.

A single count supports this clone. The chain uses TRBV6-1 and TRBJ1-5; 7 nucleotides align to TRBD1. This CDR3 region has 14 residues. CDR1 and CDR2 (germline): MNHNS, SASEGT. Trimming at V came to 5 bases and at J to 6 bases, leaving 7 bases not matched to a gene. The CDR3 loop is CASSRGGVGQPQHF. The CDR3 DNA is TGTGCCAGCAGTCGAGGGGGCGTAGGTCAGCCCCAGCATTTT.

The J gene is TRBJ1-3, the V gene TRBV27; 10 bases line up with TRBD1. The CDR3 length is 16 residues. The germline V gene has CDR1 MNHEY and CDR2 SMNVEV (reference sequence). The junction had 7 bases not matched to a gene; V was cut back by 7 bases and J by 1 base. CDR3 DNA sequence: TGTGCCAGCACCGACAGGGGGCTCCTTTCTGGAAACACCATATATTTT. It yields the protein CASTDRGLLSGNTIYF.

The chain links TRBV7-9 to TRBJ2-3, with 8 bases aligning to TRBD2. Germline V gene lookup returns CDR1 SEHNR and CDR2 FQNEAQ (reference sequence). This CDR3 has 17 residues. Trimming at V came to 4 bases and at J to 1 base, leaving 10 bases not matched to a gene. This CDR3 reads CASSSRRGAAGTDTQYF. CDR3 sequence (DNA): TGTGCCAGCAGCTCCCGGCGGGGGGCAGCGGGCACAGATACGCAGTATTTT.

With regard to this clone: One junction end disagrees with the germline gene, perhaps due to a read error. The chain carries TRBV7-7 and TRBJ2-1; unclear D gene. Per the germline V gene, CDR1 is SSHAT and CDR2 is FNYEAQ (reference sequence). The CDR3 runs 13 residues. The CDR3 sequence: CASSLSSYNEQFF. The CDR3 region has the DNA TGTGCTAGCAGCCTAAGCTCCTACAATGAGCAGTTCTTC. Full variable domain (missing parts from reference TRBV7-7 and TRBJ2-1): GAGVSQSPRYKVTKRGQDVTLRCDPISSHATLYWYQQALGQGPEFLTYFNYEAQPDKSGLPSDRFSAERPEGSISTLTIQRTEQRDSAMYRCASSLSSYNEQFFGPGTRLTVL.

The CDR3 nucleotides read TGTGCCAGTAGTTACACACAGGGGGGCGGGGAGCTGTTTTTT. This gives the protein CASSYTQGGGELFF. The J gene is TRBJ2-2, the V gene TRBV19, with 8 bases aligning to TRBD1. Germline assignment: CDR1 LNHDA and CDR2 SQIVND (reference sequence). With 5 bases clipped from V and 7 bases from J, the junction kept 6 bases outside the gene matches. The CDR3 has 14 amino acids.

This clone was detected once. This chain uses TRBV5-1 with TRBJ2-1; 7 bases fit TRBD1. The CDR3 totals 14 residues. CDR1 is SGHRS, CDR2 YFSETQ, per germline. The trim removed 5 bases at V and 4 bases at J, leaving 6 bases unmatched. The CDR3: CASRSGGGYNEQFF. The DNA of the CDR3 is TGCGCCAGCAGGTCAGGGGGTGGATACAATGAGCAGTTCTTC.

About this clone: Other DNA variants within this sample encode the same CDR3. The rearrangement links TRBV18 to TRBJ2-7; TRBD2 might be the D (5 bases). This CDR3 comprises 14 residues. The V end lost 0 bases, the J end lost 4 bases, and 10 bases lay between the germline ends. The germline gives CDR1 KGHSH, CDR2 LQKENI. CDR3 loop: CASSPPEGSYEQYF. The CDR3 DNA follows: TGTGCCAGCTCACCACCTGAGGGCTCTTACGAGCAGTACTTC.

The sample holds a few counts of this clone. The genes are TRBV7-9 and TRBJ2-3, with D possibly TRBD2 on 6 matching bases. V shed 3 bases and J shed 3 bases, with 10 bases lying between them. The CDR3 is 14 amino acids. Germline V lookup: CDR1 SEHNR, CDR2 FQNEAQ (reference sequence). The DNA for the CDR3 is TGTGCCAGCAGCTTTATAGCGGTTACAGATACGCAGTATTTT. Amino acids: CASSFIAVTDTQYF. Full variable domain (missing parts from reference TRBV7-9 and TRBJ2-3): DTGVSQNPRHKITKRGQNVTFRCDPISEHNRLYWYRQTLGQGPEFLTYFQNEAQLEKSRLLSDRFSAERPKGSFSTLEIQRTEQGDSAMYLCASSFIAVTDTQYFGPGTRLTVL.

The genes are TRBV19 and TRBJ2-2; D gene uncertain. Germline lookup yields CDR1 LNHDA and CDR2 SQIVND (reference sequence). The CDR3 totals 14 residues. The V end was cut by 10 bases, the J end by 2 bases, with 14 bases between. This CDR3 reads CATLARTNTGELFF. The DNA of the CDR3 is TGTGCCACCTTGGCAAGAACAAACACCGGGGAGCTGTTTTTT.

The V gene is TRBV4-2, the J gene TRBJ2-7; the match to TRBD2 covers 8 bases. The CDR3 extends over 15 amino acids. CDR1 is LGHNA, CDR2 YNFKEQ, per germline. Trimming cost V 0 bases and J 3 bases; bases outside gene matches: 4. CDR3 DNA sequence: TGTGCCAGCAGCCAAGATTTCGGGACTAGCTACGAGCAGTACTTC. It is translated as CASSQDFGTSYEQYF.

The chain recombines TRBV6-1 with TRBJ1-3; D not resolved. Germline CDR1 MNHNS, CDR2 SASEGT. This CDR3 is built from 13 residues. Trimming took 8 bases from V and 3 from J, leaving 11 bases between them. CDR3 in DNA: TGTGCCAGCCGGGGAACGGTTGGAAACACCATATATTTT. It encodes CASRGTVGNTIYF.

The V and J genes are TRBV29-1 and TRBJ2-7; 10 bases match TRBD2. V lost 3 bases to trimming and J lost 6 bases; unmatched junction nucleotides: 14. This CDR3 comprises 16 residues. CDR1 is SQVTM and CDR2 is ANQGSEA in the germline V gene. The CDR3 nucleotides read TGCAGCGTTGACCGGGGTTTGGCTAGCGGGAGTGGCGAGCAGTACTTC. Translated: CSVDRGLASGSGEQYF.

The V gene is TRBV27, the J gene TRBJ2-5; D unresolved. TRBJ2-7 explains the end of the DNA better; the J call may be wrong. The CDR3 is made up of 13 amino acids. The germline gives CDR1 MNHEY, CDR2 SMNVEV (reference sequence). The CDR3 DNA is TGTGCCAGCAGTTTAGGGCGCTCCTACGAGCAGTACTTC. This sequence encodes CASSLGRSYEQYF.

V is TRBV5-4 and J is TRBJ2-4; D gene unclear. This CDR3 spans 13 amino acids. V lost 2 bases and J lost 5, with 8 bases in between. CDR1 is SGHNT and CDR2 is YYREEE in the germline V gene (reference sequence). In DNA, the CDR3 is TGTGCCAGCAGCTTTTCCCGGGAAAACATTCAGTACTTC. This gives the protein CASSFSRENIQYF.

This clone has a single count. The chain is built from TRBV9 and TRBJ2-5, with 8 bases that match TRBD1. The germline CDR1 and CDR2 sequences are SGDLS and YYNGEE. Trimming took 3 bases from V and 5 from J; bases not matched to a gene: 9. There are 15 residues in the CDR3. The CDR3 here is CASSAFHRGKETQYF. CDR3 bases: TGTGCCAGCAGCGCCTTCCACAGGGGGAAGGAGACCCAGTACTTC.

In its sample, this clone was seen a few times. The CDR3 nucleotides are TGTGCCAGCCAACAGGGGGGCCAGCCCCAGCATTTT. This sequence encodes CASQQGGQPQHF. The rearrangement links TRBV6-6 to TRBJ1-5; the match to TRBD1 covers 8 bases. Germline CDR1 MNHNY, CDR2 SVGAGI (reference sequence). There are 12 residues in the CDR3. The trim removed 8 bases at V and 7 bases at J, leaving 4 bases unmatched.

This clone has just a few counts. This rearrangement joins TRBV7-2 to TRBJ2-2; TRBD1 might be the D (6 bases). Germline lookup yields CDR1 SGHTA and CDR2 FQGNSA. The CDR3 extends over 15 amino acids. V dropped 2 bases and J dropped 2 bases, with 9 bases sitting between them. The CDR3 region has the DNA TGTGCCAGCAGCTTAACCGGGACAAACACCGGGGAGCTGTTTTTT. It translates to CASSLTGTNTGELFF.

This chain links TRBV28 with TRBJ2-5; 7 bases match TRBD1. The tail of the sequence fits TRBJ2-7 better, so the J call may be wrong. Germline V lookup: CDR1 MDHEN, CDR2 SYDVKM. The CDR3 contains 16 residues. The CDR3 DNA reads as TGTGCCAGCAGTTTATGGATAAGGGGACAGACCTACGAGCAGTACTTC. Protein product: CASSLWIRGQTYEQYF.